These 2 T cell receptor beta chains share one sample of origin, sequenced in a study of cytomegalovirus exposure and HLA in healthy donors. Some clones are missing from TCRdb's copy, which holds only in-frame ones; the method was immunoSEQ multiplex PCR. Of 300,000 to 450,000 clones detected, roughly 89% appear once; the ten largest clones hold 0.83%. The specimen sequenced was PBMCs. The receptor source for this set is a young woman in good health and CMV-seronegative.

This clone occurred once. The CDR3 loop reads CASRSQGAMGTEAFF. The CDR3 DNA is TGTGCCAGCAGAAGTCAGGGGGCAATGGGCACTGAAGCTTTCTTT. The rearrangement joins TRBV28 to TRBJ1-1, with TRBD1 identical over 8 bases. V trimming: 6 bases; J trimming: 4 bases; junction bases outside the gene matches: 10. The CDR3 totals 15 residues. CDR1 and CDR2 (germline): MDHEN, SYDVKM.

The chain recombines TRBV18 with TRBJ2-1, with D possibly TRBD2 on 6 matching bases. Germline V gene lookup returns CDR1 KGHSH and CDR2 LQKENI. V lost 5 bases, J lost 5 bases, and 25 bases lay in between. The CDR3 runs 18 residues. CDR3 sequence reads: CASSGGAEPRGFNNEQFF. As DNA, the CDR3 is TGTGCCAGCTCAGGAGGGGCAGAACCTAGAGGTTTTAACAATGAGCAGTTCTTC.